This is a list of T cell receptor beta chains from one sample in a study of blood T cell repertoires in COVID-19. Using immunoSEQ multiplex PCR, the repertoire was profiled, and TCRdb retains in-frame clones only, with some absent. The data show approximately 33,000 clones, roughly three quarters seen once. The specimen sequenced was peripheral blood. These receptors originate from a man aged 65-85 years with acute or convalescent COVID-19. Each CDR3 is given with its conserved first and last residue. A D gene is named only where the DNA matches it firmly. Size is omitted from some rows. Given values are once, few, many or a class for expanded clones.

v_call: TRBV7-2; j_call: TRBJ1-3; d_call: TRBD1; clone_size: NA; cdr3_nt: TGTGCCAGCAGCGGTACAGGGGCTCACTCTGGAAACACCATATATTTT; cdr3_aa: CASSGTGAHSGNTIYF
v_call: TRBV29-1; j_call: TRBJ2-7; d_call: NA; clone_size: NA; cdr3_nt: TGCAGCACAAAGTCCGGGGCCTACGAGCAGTACTTC; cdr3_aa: CSTKSGAYEQYF
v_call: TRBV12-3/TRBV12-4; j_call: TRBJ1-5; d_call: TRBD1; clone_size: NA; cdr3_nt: TGTGCCAGCAGCCAAAGGACAGGGGGGCCCCAGCATTTT; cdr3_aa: CASSQRTGGPQHF
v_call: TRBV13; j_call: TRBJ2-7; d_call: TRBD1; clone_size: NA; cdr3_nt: TGTGCCAGCAGCTGGGACAGGGATTACGAGCAGTACTTC; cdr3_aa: CASSWDRDYEQYF
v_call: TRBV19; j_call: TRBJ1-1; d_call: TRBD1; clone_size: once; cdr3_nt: TGTGCCAGTAGTACGCGGACAGGGAGGGCGTACACTGAAGCTTTCTTT; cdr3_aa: CASSTRTGRAYTEAFF
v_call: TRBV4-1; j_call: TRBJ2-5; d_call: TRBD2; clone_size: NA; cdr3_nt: TGCGCCAGCAGCCAAGATAGAACTAGCGGGACTTACGAGACCCAGTACTTC; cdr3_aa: CASSQDRTSGTYETQYF
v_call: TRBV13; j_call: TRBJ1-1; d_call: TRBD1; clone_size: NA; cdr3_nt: TGTGCCAGCAGCTGGGGAAGACAGGGTCGCATTGAAGCTTTCTTT; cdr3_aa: CASSWGRQGRIEAFF
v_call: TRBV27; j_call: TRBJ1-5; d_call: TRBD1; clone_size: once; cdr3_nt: TGTGCCAGCAGTTCACTTACAGGGGCCAATCAGCCCCAGCATTTT; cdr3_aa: CASSSLTGANQPQHF
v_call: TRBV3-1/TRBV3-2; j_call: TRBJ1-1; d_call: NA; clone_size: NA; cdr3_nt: TGTGCCTTACAGGTAATGAACACTGAAGCTTTCTTT; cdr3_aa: CALQVMNTEAFF
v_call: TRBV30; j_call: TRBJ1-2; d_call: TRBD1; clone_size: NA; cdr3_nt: TGTGCCTGGGACCCGGGACAGGGTATATCGGGCTACACCTTC; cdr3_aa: CAWDPGQGISGYTF
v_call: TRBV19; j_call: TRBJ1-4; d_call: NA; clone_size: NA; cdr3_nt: TGTGCCAGTAGTCTCGACAGGTCAACTAATGAAAAACTGTTTTTT; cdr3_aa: CASSLDRSTNEKLFF
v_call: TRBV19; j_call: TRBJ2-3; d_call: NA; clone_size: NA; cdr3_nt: TGTGCCAGTAGGAGGGCAGATACGCAGTATTTT; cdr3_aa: CASRRADTQYF
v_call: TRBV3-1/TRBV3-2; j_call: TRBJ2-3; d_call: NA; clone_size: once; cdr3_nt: TGTGCCAGCAGCCAAGAAAGGGGAGATACGCAGTATTTT; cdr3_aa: CASSQERGDTQYF
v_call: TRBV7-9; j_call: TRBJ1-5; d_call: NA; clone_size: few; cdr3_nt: TGTGCCAGCAGCTTTTCAGGTAACAATCAGCCCCAGCATTTT; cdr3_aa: CASSFSGNNQPQHF
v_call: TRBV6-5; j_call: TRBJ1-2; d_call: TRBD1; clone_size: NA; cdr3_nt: TGTGCCACCCGAGGGACAGGAAACTATGGCTACACCTTC; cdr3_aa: CATRGTGNYGYTF
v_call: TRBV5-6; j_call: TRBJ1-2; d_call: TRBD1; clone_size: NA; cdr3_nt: TGTGCCAGCAGCTCTGGACAGGGAATGAGGTATGGCTACACCTTC; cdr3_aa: CASSSGQGMRYGYTF
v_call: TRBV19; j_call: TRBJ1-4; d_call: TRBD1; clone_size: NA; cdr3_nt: TGTGCCAGTAGTCCGTCGGGGACAGGGAATGAAAAACTGTTTTTT; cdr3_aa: CASSPSGTGNEKLFF
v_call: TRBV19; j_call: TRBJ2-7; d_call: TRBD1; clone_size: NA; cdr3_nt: TGTGCCAGTAGTAGAGATCGAACAGGGGGCTACGAGCAGTACTTC; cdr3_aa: CASSRDRTGGYEQYF
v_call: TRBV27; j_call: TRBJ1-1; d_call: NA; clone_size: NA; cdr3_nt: TGTGCCAGCAGTTCGGGTGGAGGACGATACACTGAAGCTTTCTTT; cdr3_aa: CASSSGGGRYTEAFF
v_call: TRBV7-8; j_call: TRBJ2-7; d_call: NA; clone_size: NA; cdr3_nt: TGTGCCAGCAGCCCCCTGATGGCAGGCGACGAGCAGTACTTC; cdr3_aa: CASSPLMAGDEQYF
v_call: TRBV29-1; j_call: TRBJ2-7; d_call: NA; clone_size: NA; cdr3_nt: TGCAGCGTTGATGAAGGAGGCTACGAGCAGTACTTC; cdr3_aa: CSVDEGGYEQYF
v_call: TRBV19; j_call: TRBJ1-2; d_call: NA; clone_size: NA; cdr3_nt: TGTGCCAGTAGTATAGATGGTTCAGGGATAGGGTATGGCTACACCTTC; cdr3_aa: CASSIDGSGIGYGYTF
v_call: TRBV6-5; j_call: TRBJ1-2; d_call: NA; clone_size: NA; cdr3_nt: TGTGCCAGCAGTTACGCGGGAACTTCGAACTATGGCTACACCTTC; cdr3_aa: CASSYAGTSNYGYTF
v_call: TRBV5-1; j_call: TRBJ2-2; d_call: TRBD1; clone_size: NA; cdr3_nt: TGCGCCAGCGCCTTCGCCCGACAGGGCGGGGAGCTGTTTTTT; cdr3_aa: CASAFARQGGELFF
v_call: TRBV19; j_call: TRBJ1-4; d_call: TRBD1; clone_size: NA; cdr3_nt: TGTGCCAGTAGTATTGGAGGGACAGCTAATGAAAAACTGTTTTTT; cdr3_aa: CASSIGGTANEKLFF